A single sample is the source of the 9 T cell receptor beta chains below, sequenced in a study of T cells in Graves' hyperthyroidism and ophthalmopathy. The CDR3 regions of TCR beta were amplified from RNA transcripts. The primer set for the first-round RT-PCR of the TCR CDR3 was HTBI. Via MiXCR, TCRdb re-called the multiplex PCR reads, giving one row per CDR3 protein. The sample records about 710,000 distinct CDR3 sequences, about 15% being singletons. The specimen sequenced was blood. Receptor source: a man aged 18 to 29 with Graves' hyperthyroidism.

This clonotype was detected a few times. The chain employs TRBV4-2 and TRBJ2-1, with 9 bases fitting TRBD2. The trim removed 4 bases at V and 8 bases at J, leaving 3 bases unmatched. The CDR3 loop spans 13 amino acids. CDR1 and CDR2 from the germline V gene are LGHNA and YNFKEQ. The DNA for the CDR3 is TGTGCCAGCAGCCCTAGCGGGATGGATGAGCAGTTCTTC. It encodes CASSPSGMDEQFF.

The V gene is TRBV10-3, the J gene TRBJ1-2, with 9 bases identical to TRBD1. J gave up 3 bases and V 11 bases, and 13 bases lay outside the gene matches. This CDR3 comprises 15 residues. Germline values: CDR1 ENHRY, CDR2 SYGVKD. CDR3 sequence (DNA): TGTGCCTCCCGGGACAGGGTTGTCGGTGACTATGGCTACACCTTC. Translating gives CASRDRVVGDYGYTF.

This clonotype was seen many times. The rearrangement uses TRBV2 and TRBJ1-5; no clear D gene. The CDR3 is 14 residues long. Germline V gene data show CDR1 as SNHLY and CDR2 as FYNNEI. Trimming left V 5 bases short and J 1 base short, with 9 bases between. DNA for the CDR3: TGTGCCAGCAGTTACGGACTGAGCAATCAGCCCCAGCATTTT. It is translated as CASSYGLSNQPQHF.

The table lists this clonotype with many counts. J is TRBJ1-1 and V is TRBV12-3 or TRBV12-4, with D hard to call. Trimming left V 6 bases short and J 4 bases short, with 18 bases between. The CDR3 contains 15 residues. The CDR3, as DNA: TGTGCCAGCAGCTTCCAGGCTCTGGTGGGCACTGAAGCTTTCTTT. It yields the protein CASSFQALVGTEAFF.

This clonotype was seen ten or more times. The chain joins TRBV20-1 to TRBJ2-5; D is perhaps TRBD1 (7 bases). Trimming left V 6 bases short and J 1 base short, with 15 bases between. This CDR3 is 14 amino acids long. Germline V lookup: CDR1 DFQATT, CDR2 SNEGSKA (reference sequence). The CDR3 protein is CSAFRGATQETQYF. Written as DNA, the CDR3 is TGCAGTGCCTTCAGGGGGGCTACCCAAGAGACCCAGTACTTC.

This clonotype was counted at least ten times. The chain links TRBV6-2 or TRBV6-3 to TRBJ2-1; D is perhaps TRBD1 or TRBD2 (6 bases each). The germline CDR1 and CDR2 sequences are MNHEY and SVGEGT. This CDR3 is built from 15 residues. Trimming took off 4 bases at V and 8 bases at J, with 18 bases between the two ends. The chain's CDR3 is CASSLGGGVMYEQFF. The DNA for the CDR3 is TGTGCCAGCAGTTTAGGGGGAGGTGTTATGTATGAGCAGTTCTTC.

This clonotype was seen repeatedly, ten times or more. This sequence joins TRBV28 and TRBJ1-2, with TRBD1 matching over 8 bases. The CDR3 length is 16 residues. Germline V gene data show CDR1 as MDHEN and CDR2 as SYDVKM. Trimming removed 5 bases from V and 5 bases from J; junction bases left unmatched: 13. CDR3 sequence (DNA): TGTGCCAGCAGTCCCCACGCCCAGGGGGCAGGGTATGGCTACACCTTC. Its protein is CASSPHAQGAGYGYTF.

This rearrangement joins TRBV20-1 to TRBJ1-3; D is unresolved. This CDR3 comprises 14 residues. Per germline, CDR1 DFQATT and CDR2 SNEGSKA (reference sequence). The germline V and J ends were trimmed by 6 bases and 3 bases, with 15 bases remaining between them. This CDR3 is CSAGQDGLGNTIYF. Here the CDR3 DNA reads TGCAGTGCAGGTCAGGACGGACTTGGAAACACCATATATTTT.

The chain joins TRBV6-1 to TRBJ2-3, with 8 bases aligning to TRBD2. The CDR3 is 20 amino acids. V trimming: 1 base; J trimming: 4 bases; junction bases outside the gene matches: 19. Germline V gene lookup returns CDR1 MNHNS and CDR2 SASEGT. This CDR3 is CASSEGRRVLISGNADTQYF. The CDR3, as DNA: TGTGCCAGCAGTGAAGGGAGACGGGTCCTAATTAGCGGGAATGCAGATACGCAGTATTTT.